The rows below give T cell receptor beta chains drawn from one sample of a study of T-cell memory formation after mild COVID-19. TCRdb passed the 5' RACE reads through MiXCR, listing each CDR3 protein once. The sample contains a few hundred thousand distinct CDR3 sequences, around 8% of which appear only once. Sequenced: PBMCs or a T cell subset sorted from them (not recorded which). Receptors were obtained from a man younger than 30 who had mild COVID-19 (a few samples of this study predate the infection). Cell type and time point are not known. Each CDR3 is given with its conserved first and last residue.

J gene,V gene,CDR3 protein
TRBJ2-1,TRBV6-2/TRBV6-3,CASSYSKSRSAYNEQFF
TRBJ2-5,TRBV2,CASSELIGRQETQYF
TRBJ2-1,TRBV7-2,CASSLAGTGSYNEQFF
TRBJ2-1,TRBV6-2/TRBV6-3,CASTSHFGRVVGNEQFF
TRBJ1-6,TRBV5-6,CASSFRRGESYNSPLHF
TRBJ2-7,TRBV6-2/TRBV6-3,CASSSRTDEQYF
TRBJ1-4,TRBV4-1,CASSQDLGGGGEKLFF
TRBJ1-2,TRBV3-1,CASSQEELGMDGYTF
TRBJ2-3,TRBV6-5,CASSYFGDTDTQYF
TRBJ1-2,TRBV20-1,CSAGAGGGFDYGYTF
TRBJ2-1,TRBV11-2,CASSSARDEQFF
TRBJ2-5,TRBV6-2/TRBV6-3,CASAGTRYQETQYF
TRBJ1-4,TRBV29-1,CSVAPEATNEKLFF
TRBJ2-3,TRBV5-5,CASSLSRPDTQYF
TRBJ1-1,TRBV7-3,CASSLNRDTNTEAFF
TRBJ1-4,TRBV7-9,CASSLAKRTGPSTNEKLFF
TRBJ2-5,TRBV10-3,CAIRWPGEETQYF
TRBJ2-1,TRBV12-3/TRBV12-4,CASRDYHNEQFF
TRBJ1-2,TRBV12-3/TRBV12-4,CASSTTGVRGYGYTF
TRBJ2-5,TRBV20-1,CSASILWETQYF
TRBJ1-5,TRBV12-3/TRBV12-4,CASTPTGNQPQHF
TRBJ2-4,TRBV5-1,CASSSDREAEAKNIQYF
TRBJ2-7,TRBV10-3,CAISESTSGKAYEQYF
TRBJ1-2,TRBV6-5,CASAEGTEVYGYTF
TRBJ2-2,TRBV7-9,CASSLAGAPGELFF
TRBJ2-7,TRBV5-5,CASSLTPTVAYEQYF
TRBJ2-2,TRBV2,CASRGTGGPGELFF
TRBJ2-3,TRBV7-6,CASSLNGLATDTQYF
TRBJ2-3,TRBV28,CASSIGASSTDTQYF
TRBJ2-1,TRBV5-4,CASSFSRRPNEQFF
TRBJ2-5,TRBV5-1,CASSGVLAGAQETQYF
TRBJ1-5,TRBV4-1,CASSQDQGRTQPQHF
TRBJ2-5,TRBV9,CASSVGHPSGEETQYF
TRBJ2-5,TRBV5-6,CASSFWGPNFQETQYF
TRBJ2-6,TRBV5-1,CASSFGQSSGANVLTF
TRBJ1-5,TRBV3-1,CASSQGFRAPLNQPQHF
TRBJ1-2,TRBV5-4,CASSLAAGTGNYGYTF